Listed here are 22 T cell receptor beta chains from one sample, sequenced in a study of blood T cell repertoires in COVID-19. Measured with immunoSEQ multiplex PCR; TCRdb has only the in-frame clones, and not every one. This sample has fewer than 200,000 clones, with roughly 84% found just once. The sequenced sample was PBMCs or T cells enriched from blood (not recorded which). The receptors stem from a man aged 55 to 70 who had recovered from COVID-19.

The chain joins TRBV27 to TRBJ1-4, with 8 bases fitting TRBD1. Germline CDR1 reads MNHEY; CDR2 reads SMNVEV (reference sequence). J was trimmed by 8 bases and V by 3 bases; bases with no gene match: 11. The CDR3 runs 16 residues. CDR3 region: CASSFKVGQGTEKLFF. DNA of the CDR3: TGTGCCAGCAGTTTCAAAGTAGGACAGGGAACCGAAAAACTGTTTTTT.

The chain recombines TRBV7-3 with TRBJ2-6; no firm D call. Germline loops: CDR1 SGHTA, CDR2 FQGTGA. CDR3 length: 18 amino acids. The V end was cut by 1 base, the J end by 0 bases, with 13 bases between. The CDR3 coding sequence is TGTGCCAGCAGCTTAAACTCACCTCAGGCCTCTGGGGCCAACGTCCTGACTTTC. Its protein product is CASSLNSPQASGANVLTF.

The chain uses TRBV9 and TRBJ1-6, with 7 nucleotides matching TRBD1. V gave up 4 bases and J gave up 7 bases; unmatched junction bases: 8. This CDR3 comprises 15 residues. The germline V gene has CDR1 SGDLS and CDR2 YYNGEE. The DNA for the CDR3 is TGTGCCAGCAGCCAAGACAGGGCTGAAAATTCACCCCTCCACTTT. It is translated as CASSQDRAENSPLHF.

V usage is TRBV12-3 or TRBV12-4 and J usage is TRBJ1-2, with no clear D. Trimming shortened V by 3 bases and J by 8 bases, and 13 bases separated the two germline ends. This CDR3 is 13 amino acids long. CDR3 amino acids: CASSFGRLNGYTF. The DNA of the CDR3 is TGTGCCAGCAGTTTCGGCAGGCTAAACGGCTACACCTTC.

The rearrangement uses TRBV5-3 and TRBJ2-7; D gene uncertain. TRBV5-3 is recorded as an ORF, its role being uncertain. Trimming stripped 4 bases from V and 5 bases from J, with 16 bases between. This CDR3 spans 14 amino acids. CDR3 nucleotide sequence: TGTGCCAGAAGCCTGGTACTTGAGTCCCACGAGCAGTACTTC. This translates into CARSLVLESHEQYF.

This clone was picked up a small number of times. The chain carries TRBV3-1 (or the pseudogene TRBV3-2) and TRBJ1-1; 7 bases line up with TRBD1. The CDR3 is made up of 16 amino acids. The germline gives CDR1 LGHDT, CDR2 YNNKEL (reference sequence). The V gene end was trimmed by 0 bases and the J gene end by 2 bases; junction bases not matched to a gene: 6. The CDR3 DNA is TGTGCCAGCAGCCAAGAACGGGAGGGGGCTAACACTGAAGCTTTCTTT. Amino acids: CASSQEREGANTEAFF.

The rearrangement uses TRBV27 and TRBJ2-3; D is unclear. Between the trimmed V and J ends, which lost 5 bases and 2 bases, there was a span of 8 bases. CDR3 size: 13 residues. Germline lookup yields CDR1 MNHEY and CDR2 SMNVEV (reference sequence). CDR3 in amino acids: CASSESPTDTQYF. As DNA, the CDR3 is TGTGCCAGCAGTGAGAGCCCCACAGATACGCAGTATTTT.

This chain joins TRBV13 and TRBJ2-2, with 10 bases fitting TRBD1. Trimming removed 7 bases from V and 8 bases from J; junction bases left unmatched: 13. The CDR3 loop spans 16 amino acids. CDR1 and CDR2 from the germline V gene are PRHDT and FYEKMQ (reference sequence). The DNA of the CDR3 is TGTGCCAGCAAACTGGGACAGGGGTTACCCTTGGGGGAGCTGTTTTTT. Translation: CASKLGQGLPLGELFF.

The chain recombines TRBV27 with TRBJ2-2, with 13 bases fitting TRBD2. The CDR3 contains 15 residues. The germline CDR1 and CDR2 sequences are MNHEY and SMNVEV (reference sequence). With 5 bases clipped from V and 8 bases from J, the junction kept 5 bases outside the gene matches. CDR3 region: CASSPGLAGVGELFF. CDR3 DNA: TGTGCCAGCAGTCCCGGACTAGCGGGAGTTGGGGAGCTGTTTTTT.

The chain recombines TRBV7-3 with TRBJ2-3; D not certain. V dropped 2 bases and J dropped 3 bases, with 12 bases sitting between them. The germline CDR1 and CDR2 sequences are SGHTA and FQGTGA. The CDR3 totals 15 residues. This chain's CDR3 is CASSLRSPATDTQYF. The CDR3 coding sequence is TGTGCCAGCAGCTTACGGTCGCCCGCGACAGATACGCAGTATTTT.

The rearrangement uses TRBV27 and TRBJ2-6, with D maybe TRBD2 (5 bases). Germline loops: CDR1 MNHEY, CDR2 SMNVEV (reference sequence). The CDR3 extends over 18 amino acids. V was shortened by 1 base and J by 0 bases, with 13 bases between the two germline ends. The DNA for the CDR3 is TGTGCCAGCAGTTTATTGGGAGAAGTTAGCTCTGGGGCCAACGTCCTGACTTTC. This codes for CASSLLGEVSSGANVLTF. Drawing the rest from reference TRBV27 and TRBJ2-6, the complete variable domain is EAQVTQNPRYLITVTGKKLTVTCSQNMNHEYMSWYRQDPGLGLRQIYYSMNVEVTDKGDVPEGYKVSRKEKRNFPLILESPSPNQTSLYFCASSLLGEVSSGANVLTFGAGSRLTVL.

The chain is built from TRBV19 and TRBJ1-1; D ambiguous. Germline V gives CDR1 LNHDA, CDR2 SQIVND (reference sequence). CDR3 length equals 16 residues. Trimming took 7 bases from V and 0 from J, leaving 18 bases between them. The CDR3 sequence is CASTPPRRRMNTEAFF. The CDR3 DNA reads TGTGCCAGTACCCCTCCACGCAGGAGGATGAACACTGAAGCTTTCTTT. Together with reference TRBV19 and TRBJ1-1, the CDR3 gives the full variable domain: DGGITQSPKYLFRKEGQNVTLSCEQNLNHDAMYWYRQDPGQGLRLIYYSQIVNDFQKGDIAEGYSVSREKKESFPLTVTSAQKNPTAFYLCASTPPRRRMNTEAFFGQGTRLTVV.

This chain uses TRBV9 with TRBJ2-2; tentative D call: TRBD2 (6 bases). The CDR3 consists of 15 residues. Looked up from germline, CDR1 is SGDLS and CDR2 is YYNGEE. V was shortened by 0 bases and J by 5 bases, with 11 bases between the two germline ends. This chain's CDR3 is CASSVASGRTGELFF. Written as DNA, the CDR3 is TGTGCCAGCAGCGTAGCCAGCGGGCGAACCGGGGAGCTGTTTTTT. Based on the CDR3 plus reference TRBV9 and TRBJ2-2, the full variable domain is DSGVTQTPKHLITATGQRVTLRCSPRSGDLSVYWYQQSLDQGLQFLIQYYNGEERAKGNILERFSAQQFPDLHSELNLSSLELGDSALYFCASSVASGRTGELFFGEGSRLTVL.

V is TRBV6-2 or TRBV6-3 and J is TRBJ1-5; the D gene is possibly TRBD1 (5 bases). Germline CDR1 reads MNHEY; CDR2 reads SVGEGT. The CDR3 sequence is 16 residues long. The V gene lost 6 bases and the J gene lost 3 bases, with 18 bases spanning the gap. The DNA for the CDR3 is TGTGCCAGCAGCCGCCCGGGCTCAGGGAACAATCAGCCCCAGCATTTT. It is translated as CASSRPGSGNNQPQHF.

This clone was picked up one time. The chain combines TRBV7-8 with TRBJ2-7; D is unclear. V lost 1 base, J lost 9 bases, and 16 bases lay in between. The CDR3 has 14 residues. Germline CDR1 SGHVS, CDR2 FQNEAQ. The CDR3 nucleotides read TGTGCCAGCAGCTTAGGCACAGTCTCCATGGGGCAGTACTTC. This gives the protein CASSLGTVSMGQYF.

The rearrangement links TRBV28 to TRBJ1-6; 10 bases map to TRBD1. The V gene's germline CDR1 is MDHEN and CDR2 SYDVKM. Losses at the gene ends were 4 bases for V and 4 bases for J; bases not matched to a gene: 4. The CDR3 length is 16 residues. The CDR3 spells CASSSRTGGYNSPLHF. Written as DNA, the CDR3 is TGTGCCAGCAGTTCACGGACAGGGGGGTATAATTCACCCCTCCACTTT.

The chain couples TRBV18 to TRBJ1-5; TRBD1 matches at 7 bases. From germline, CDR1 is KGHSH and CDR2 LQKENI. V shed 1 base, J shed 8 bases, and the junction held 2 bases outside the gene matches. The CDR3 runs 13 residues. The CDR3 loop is CASSPRDREPQHF. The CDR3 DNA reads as TGTGCCAGCTCACCACGGGACAGAGAGCCCCAGCATTTT.

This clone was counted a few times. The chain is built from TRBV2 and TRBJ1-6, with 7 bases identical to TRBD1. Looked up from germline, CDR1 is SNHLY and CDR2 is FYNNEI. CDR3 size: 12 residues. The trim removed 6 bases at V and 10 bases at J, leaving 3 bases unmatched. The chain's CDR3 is CASSTRGSPLHF. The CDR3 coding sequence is TGTGCCAGCAGCACCAGGGGGTCACCCCTCCACTTT.

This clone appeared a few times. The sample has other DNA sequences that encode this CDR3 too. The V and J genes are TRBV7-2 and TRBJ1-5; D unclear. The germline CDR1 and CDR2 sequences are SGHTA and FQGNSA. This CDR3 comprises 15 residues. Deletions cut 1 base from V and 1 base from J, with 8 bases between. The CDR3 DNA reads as TGTGCCAGCAGCTTAGGGGGAGGGAGCAATCAGCCCCAGCATTTT. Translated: CASSLGGGSNQPQHF.

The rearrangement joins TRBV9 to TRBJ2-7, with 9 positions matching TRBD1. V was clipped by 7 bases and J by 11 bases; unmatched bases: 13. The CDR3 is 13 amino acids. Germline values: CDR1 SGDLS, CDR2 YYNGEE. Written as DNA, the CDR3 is TGTGCCAGCGATAGAAGCGGGACAGGGCAGAAGTACTTC. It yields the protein CASDRSGTGQKYF.

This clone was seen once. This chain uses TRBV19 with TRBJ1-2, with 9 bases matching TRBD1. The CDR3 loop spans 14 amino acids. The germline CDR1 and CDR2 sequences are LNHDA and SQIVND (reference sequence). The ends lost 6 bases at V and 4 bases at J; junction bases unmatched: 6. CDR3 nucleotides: TGTGCCAGTAGCGAGACAGGGGGTGGCTATGGCTACACCTTC. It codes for CASSETGGGYGYTF.

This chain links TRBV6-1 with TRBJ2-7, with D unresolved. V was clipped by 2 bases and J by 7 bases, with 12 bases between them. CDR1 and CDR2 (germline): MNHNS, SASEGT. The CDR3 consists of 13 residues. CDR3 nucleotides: TGTGCCAGCAGTGAATACGCTATAGTGGAGCAGTACTTC. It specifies CASSEYAIVEQYF.